One and the same sample provided the 15 T cell receptor beta chains below, sequenced in a study of blood T cell repertoires in COVID-19. Sequencing used immunoSEQ multiplex PCR; TCRdb keeps in-frame clones, though not all of them. Of around 250,000 clones listed, around 82% were seen once; the top ten hold 3.1%. Sequencing was done on a sample of peripheral blood. These receptors were collected from a woman aged 18-29 years with acute or convalescent COVID-19.

By sample share, this clone is medium-sized. This chain joins TRBV29-1 and TRBJ2-1; 11 bases align to TRBD2. Germline values: CDR1 SQVTM, CDR2 ANQGSEA. The CDR3 is made up of 14 amino acids. After removal of 6 bases from V and 7 bases from J, the junction contained 8 bases not matched to a gene. The CDR3 spells CSVRTSGSPNEQFF. The CDR3, as DNA: TGCAGCGTGCGAACTAGCGGGAGTCCTAATGAGCAGTTCTTC.

The chain is built from TRBV23-1 and TRBJ1-4; D remains unclear. TRBV23-1 is given ORF status, its function remaining uncertain. Trimming removed 9 bases at V and 12 bases at J, with 26 bases between. This CDR3 has 15 residues. CDR3 coding DNA: TGCGCCAGAACGAGCGGGCCCGAACGTGCGGAGGAACTGTTTTTT. The encoded protein is CARTSGPERAEELFF.

This sequence joins TRBV11-2 and TRBJ2-1, with 13 bases aligning to TRBD2. Germline V gives CDR1 SGHAT, CDR2 FQNNGV. CDR3 size: 14 residues. V lost 4 bases to trimming and J lost 7 bases; unmatched junction nucleotides: 1. Here the CDR3 DNA reads TGTGCCAGCAGCTGGACTAGCGGGAGTAATGAGCAGTTCTTC. Its translation is CASSWTSGSNEQFF.

This chain links TRBV7-6 with TRBJ2-1; 12 nucleotides agree with TRBD2. Germline-derived CDR1 and CDR2 are SGHVS and FNYEAQ. This CDR3 is built from 17 residues. Unmatched junction bases numbered 10, after V lost 2 bases and J lost 8 bases. The CDR3 DNA is TGTGCCAGCAGCTTAACAGCGACTAGCGGGAGTCCGGATGAGCAGTTCTTC. Its protein product is CASSLTATSGSPDEQFF.

This chain uses TRBV9 with TRBJ1-4; 7 bases map to TRBD1. Germline V CDR1 and CDR2: SGDLS, YYNGEE. V gave up 3 bases and J gave up 2 bases; unmatched junction bases: 4. The length of the CDR3 is 15 residues. The CDR3 loop is CASSAIQGTNEKLFF. DNA of the CDR3: TGTGCCAGCAGCGCTATACAGGGGACTAATGAAAAACTGTTTTTT.

The chain recombines TRBV5-4 with TRBJ1-1, with 7 positions matching TRBD1. This CDR3 contains 16 residues. Looked up from germline, CDR1 is SGHNT and CDR2 is YYREEE (reference sequence). V was pared by 0 bases and J by 4 bases, with 9 bases of the junction left unmatched. The CDR3: CASSLGVPQGSTEAFF. Here the CDR3 DNA reads TGTGCCAGCAGCTTGGGGGTCCCACAGGGGAGCACTGAAGCTTTCTTT.

A word on this clone: Other DNA sequences in the same sample also yield this CDR3. The rearrangement joins TRBV29-1 to TRBJ1-2; possible D gene TRBD1, 5 bases. The germline CDR1 and CDR2 sequences are SQVTM and ANQGSEA. CDR3 length: 9 amino acids. V was clipped by 6 bases and J by 8 bases, with 7 bases between them. Written as DNA, the CDR3 is TGCAGCGTCTCAGGGGGCTACACCTTC. The encoded protein is CSVSGGYTF.

The CDR3 loop reads CASSFDRGPNQPQHF. CDR3 coding DNA: TGTGCCAGCAGCTTCGACAGGGGACCCAATCAGCCCCAGCATTTT. The chain combines TRBV7-2 with TRBJ1-5, with 8 bases fitting TRBD1. Unmatched junction bases numbered 4, after V lost 3 bases and J lost 3 bases. From germline, CDR1 is SGHTA and CDR2 FQGNSA. CDR3 length: 15 amino acids.

The J gene is TRBJ2-7, the V gene TRBV28; possible D gene TRBD2, 6 bases. CDR1 and CDR2 from the germline V gene are MDHEN and SYDVKM. Trimming removed 2 bases from V and 3 bases from J, with 14 bases in between. The CDR3 is made up of 15 amino acids. Here the CDR3 DNA reads TGTGCCAGCAGTTTAGGGGCGGGACGGCACTACGAGCAGTACTTC. This translates into CASSLGAGRHYEQYF. Combining the CDR3 with reference TRBV28 and TRBJ2-7 gives the whole variable domain DVKVTQSSRYLVKRTGEKVFLECVQDMDHENMFWYRQDPGLGLRLIYFSYDVKMKEKGDIPEGYSVSREKKERFSLILESASTNQTSMYLCASSLGAGRHYEQYFGPGTRLTVT.

The chain joins TRBV10-2 to TRBJ2-5; 8 positions match TRBD1. The CDR3 covers 15 residues. V shed 6 bases and J 6 bases; nucleotides not matched to a gene: 12. From germline, CDR1 is WSHSY and CDR2 SAAADI. The CDR3 spells CASSPDRGLVQTQYF. In DNA, the CDR3 is TGCGCCAGCAGCCCAGACAGGGGCCTCGTACAGACCCAGTACTTC.

In this sample, this clone turned up once. The rearrangement uses TRBV4-1 and TRBJ2-7, with D perhaps matching TRBD1 (5 bases). The ends were cut back, 0 bases at V and 3 bases at J, with 15 bases in the middle. Germline V gives CDR1 MGHRA, CDR2 YSYEKL. The CDR3 consists of 16 residues. In DNA, the CDR3 is TGCGCCAGCAGCCAAGATTTGGTCGACAGCCACTACGAGCAGTACTTC. Its translation is CASSQDLVDSHYEQYF.

The chain uses TRBV29-1 and TRBJ1-2; 7 positions agree with TRBD1. V lost 6 bases to trimming and J lost 2 bases; unmatched junction nucleotides: 3. There are 12 residues in the CDR3. The V gene's germline CDR1 is SQVTM and CDR2 ANQGSEA. The CDR3 sequence: CSVPDRNYGYTF. The CDR3 DNA is TGCAGCGTACCGGACAGGAACTATGGCTACACCTTC.

V is TRBV6-2 or TRBV6-3 and J is TRBJ2-1, with 7 bases matching TRBD2. CDR3 size: 14 residues. Trimming cost V 5 bases and J 5 bases; bases outside gene matches: 6. Germline values: CDR1 MNHEY, CDR2 SVGEGT. This chain's CDR3 is CASSRGGSDNEQFF. In DNA form, the CDR3 reads TGTGCCAGCAGTCGGGGCGGGAGTGACAATGAGCAGTTCTTC.

This chain uses TRBV10-2 with TRBJ2-3; weak D call: TRBD2 (8 bases). Between the trimmed V and J ends, which lost 6 bases and 0 bases, there was a span of 16 bases. CDR1 and CDR2 from the germline V gene are WSHSY and SAAADI. The CDR3 has 16 residues. The CDR3 reads CASRGIAGQSTDTQYF. The CDR3 region has the DNA TGCGCCAGCAGAGGAATAGCGGGACAGAGCACAGATACGCAGTATTTT.

The chain has TRBV6-5 and TRBJ1-1, with TRBD1 matching over 8 bases. The CDR3 loop spans 14 amino acids. After removal of 4 bases from V and 0 bases from J, the junction contained 1 base not matched to a gene. Germline assignment: CDR1 MNHEY and CDR2 SVGAGI. CDR3 region: CASSSGGMNTEAFF. The CDR3, as DNA: TGTGCCAGCAGTTCAGGGGGCATGAACACTGAAGCTTTCTTT.